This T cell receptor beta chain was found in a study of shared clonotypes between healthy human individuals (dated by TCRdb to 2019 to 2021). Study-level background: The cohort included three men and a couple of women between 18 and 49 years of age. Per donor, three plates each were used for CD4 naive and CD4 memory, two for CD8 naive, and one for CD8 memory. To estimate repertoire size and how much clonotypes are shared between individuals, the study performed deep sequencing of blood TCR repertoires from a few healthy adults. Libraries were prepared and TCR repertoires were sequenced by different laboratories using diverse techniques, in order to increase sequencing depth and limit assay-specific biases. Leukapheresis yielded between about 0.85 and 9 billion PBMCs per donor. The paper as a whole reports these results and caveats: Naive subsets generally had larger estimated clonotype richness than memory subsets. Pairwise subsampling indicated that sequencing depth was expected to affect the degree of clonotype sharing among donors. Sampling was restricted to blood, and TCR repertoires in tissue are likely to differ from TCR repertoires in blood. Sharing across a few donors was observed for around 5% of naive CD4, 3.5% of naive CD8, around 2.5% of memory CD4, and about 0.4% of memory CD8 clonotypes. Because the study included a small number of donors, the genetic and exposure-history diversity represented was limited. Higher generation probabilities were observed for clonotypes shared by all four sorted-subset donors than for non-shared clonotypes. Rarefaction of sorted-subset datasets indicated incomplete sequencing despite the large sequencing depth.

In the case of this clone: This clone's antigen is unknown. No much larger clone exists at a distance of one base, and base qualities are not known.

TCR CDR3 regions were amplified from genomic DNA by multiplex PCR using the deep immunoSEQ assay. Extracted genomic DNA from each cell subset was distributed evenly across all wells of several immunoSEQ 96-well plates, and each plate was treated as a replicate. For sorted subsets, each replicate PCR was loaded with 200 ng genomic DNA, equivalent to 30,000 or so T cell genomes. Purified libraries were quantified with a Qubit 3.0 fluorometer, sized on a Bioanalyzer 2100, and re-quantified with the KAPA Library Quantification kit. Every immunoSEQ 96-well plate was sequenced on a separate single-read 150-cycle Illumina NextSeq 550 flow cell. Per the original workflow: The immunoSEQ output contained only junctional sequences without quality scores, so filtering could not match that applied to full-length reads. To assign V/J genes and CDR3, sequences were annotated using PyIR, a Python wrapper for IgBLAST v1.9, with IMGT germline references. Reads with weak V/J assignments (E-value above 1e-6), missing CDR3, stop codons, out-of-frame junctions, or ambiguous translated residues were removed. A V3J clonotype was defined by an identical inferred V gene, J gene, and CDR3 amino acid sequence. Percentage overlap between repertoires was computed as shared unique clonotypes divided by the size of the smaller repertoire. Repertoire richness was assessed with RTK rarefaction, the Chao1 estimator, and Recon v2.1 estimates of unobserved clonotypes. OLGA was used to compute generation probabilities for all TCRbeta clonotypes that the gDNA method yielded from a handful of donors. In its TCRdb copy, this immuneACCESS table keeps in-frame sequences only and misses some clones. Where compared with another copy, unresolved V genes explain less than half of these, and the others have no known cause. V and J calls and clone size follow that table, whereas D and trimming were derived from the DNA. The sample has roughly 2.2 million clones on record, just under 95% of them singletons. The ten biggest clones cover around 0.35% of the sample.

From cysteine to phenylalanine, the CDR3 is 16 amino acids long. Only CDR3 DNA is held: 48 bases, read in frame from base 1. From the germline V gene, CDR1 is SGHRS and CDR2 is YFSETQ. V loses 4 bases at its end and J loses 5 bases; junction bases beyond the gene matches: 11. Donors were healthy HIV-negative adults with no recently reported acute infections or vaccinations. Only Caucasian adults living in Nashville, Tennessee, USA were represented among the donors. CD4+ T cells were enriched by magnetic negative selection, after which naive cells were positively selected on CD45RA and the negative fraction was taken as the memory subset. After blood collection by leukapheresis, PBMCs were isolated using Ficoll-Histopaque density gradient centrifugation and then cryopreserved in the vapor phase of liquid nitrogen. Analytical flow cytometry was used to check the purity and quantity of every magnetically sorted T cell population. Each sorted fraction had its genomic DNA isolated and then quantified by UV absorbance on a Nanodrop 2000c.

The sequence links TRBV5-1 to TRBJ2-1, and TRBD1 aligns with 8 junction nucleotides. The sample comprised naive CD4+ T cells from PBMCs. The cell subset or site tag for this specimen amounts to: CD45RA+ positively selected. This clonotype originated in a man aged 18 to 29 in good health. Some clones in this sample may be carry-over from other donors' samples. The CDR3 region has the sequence CASSRVPGQGDNEQFF. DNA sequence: TGCGCCAGCAGCCGAGTGCCCGGACAGGGTGACAATGAGCAGTTCTTC.